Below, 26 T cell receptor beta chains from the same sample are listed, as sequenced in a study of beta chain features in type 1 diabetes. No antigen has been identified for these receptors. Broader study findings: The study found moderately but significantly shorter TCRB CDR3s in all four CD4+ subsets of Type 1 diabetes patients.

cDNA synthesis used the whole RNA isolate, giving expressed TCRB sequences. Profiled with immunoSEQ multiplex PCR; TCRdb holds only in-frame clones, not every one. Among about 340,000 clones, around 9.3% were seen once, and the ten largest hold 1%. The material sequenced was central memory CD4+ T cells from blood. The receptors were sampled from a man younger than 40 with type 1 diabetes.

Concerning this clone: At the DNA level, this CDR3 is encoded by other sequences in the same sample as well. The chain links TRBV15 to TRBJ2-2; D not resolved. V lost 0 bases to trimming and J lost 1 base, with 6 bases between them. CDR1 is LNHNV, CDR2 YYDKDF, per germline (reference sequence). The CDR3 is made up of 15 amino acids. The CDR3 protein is CATSRDPRNTGELFF. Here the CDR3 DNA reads TGTGCCACCAGCAGAGATCCACGGAACACCGGGGAGCTGTTTTTT.

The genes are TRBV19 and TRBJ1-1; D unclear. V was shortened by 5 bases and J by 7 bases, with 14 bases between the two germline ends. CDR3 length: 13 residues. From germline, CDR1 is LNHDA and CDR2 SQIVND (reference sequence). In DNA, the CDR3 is TGTGCCAGTAGTCCCGTTGACGGGATTGAAGCTTTCTTT. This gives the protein CASSPVDGIEAFF.

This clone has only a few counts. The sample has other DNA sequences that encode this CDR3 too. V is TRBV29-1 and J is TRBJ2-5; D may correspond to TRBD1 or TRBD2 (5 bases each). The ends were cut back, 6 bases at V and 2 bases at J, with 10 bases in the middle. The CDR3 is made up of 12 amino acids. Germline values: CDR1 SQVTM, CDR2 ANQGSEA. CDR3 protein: CSVGTLQETQYF. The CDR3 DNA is TGCAGCGTGGGGACCCTACAAGAGACCCAGTACTTC.

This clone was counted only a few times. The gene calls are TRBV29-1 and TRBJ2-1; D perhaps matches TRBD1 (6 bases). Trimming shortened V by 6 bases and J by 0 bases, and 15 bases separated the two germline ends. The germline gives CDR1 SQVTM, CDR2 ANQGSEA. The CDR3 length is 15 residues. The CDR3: CSVPRGKSSYNEQFF. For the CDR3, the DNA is TGCAGCGTGCCCAGGGGCAAGAGCTCCTACAATGAGCAGTTCTTC.

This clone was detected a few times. The DNA for the CDR3 is TGTGCCAGCAGTTTAGGGCAGCCTAGCACAGATACGCAGTATTTT. Protein: CASSLGQPSTDTQYF. The chain has TRBV28 and TRBJ2-3; no definite D call. Germline-derived CDR1 and CDR2 are MDHEN and SYDVKM. Trimming took 2 bases from V and 0 from J, leaving 9 bases between them. The CDR3 has 15 residues.

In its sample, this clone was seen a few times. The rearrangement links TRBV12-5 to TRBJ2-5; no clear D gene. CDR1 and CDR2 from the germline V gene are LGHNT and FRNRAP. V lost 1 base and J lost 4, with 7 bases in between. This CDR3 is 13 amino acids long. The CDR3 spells CASGLGSTETQYF. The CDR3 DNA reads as TGTGCTAGTGGTTTGGGCAGCACAGAGACCCAGTACTTC. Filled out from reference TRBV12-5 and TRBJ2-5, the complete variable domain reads DARVTQTPRHKVTEMGQEVTMRCQPILGHNTVFWYRQTMMQGLELLAYFRNRAPLDDSGMPKDRFSAEMPDATLATLKIQPSEPRDSAVYFCASGLGSTETQYFGPGTRLLVL.

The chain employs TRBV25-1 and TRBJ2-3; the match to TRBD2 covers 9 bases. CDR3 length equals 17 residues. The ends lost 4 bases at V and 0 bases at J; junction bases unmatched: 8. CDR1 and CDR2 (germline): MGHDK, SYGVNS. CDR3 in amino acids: CASSGASGEPSTDTQYF. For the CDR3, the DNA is TGTGCCAGCAGTGGGGCTAGCGGGGAGCCTAGCACAGATACGCAGTATTTT.

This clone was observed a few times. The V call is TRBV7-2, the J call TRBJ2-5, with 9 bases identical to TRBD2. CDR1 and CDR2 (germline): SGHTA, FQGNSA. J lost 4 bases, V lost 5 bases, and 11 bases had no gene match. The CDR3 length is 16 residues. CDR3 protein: CASSPLQRGAIETQYF. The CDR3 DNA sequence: TGTGCCAGCAGCCCACTCCAGCGGGGGGCCATAGAGACCCAGTACTTC.

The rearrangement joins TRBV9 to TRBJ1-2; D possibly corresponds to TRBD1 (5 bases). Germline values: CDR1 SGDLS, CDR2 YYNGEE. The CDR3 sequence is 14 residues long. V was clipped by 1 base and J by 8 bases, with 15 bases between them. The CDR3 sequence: CASSVMSEGEGYTF. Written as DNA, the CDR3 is TGTGCCAGCAGCGTAATGTCGGAAGGGGAGGGCTACACCTTC.

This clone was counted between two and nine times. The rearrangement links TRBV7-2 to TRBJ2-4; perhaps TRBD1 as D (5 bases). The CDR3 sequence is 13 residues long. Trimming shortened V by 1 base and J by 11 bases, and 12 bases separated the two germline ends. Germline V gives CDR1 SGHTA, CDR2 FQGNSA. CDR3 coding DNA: TGTGCCAGCAGCTTAGAGTTGCAGGGCGTTCAGTACTTC. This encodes CASSLELQGVQYF.

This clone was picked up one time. The CDR3 loop is CASSPLAGVSYEQYF. CDR3 nucleotides: TGTGCCAGCAGCCCTCTGGCAGGGGTTTCCTACGAGCAGTACTTC. V is TRBV27 and J is TRBJ2-7, with D perhaps matching TRBD1 (6 bases). Trimming left V 6 bases short and J 1 base short, with 16 bases between. CDR1 is MNHEY, CDR2 SMNVEV, per germline (reference sequence). The CDR3 is 15 residues long.

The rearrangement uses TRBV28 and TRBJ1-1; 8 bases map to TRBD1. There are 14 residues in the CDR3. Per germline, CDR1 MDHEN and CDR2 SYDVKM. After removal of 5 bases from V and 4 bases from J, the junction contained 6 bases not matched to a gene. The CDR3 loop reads CASSSTGGRTEAFF. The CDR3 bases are TGTGCCAGCAGTAGTACAGGGGGTCGCACTGAAGCTTTCTTT.

The CDR3 bases are TGTGCCAGCTCACCCGACAGGCAAAATTCACCCCTCCACTTT. Amino acids: CASSPDRQNSPLHF. The chain links TRBV18 to TRBJ1-6, with D perhaps TRBD1 (6 bases). CDR1 KGHSH and CDR2 LQKENI come from the germline V gene. V was cut by 3 bases and J by 7 bases, with 10 bases left in between. The length of the CDR3 is 14 residues.

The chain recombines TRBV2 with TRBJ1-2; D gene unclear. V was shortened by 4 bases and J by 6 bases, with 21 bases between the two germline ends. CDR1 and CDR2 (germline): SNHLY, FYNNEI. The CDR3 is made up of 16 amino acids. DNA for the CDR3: TGTGCCAGCAGTGGGCCCCGACATAGCACCCTCCATGGCTACACCTTC. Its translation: CASSGPRHSTLHGYTF.

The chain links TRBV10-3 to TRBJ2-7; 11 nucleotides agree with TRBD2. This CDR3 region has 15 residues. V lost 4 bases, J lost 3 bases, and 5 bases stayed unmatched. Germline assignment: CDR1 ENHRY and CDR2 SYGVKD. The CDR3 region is CAISGVTSGNYEQYF. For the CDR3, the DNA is TGTGCCATCAGTGGAGTGACTAGCGGGAACTACGAGCAGTACTTC.

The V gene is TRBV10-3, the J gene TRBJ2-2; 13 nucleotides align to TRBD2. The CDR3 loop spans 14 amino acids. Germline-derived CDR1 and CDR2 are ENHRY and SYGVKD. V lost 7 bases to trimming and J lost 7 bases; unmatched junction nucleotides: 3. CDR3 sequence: CAIKLAGGHGELFF. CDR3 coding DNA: TGTGCCATCAAACTAGCGGGGGGGCACGGGGAGCTGTTTTTT.

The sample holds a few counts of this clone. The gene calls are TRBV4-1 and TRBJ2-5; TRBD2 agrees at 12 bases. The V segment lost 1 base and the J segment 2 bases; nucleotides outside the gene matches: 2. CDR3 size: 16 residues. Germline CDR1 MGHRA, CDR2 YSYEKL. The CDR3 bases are TGCGCCAGCAGCCAAGCTAGCGGGGGGGGACAAGAGACCCAGTACTTC. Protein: CASSQASGGGQETQYF.

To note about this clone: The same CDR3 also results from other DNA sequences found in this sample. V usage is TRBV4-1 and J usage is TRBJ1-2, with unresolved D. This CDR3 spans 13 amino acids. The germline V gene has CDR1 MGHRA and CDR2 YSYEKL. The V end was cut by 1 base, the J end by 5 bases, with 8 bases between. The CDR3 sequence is CASSQGTEYGYTF. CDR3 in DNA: TGCGCCAGCAGCCAAGGTACGGAATATGGCTACACCTTC.

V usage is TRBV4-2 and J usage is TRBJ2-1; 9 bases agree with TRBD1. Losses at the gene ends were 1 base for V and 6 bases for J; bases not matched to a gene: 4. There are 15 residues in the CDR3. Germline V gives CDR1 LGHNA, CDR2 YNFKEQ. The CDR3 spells CASSQGGQGTNEQFF. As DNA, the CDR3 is TGTGCCAGCAGCCAAGGGGGACAGGGAACCAATGAGCAGTTCTTC.

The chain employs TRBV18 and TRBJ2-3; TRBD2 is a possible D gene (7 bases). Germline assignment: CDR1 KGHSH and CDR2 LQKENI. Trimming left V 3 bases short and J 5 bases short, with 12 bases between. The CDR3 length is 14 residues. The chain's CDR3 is CASSPRGGEDTQYF. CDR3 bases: TGTGCCAGCTCACCTCGCGGGGGCGAAGATACGCAGTATTTT.

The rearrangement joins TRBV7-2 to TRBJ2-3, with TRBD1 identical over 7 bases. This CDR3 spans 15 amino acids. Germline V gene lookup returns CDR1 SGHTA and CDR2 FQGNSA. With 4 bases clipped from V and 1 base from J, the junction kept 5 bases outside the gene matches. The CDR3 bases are TGTGCCAGCAGCTCCACAGGGGTAGGCACAGATACGCAGTATTTT. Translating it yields CASSSTGVGTDTQYF.

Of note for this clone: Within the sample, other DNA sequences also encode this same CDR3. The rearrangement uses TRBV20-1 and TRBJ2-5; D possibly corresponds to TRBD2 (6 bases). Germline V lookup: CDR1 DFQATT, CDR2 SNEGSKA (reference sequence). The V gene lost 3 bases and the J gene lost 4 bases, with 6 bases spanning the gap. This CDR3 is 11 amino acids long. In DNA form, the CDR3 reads TGCAGTGCTAGGGGAGGAGAGACCCAGTACTTC. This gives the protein CSARGGETQYF.

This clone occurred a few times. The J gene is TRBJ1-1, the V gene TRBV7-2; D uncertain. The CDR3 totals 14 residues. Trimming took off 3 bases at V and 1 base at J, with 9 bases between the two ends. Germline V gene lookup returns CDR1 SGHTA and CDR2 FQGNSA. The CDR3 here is CASSFQLGNTEAFF. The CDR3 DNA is TGTGCCAGCAGCTTCCAGTTGGGGAACACTGAAGCTTTCTTT.

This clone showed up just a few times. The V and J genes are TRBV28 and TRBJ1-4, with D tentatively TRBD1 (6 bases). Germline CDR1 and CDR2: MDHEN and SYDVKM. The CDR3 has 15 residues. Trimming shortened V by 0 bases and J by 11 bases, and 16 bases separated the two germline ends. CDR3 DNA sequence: TGTGCCAGCAGTTTATGGTCCCAGGGGATCGCGAAACTGTTTTTT. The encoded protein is CASSLWSQGIAKLFF.

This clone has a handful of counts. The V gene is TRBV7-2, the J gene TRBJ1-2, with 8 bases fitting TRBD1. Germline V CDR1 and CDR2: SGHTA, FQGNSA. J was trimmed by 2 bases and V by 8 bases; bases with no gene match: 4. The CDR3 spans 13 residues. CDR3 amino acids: CASRPGGNYGYTF. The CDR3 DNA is TGTGCCAGCCGGCCAGGGGGCAACTATGGCTACACCTTC. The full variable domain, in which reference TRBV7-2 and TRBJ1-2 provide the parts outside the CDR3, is GAGVSQSPSNKVTEKGKDVELRCDPISGHTALYWYRQSLGQGLEFLIYFQGNSAPDKSGLPSDRFSAERTGGSVSTLTIQRTQQEDSAVYLCASRPGGNYGYTFGSGTRLTVV.

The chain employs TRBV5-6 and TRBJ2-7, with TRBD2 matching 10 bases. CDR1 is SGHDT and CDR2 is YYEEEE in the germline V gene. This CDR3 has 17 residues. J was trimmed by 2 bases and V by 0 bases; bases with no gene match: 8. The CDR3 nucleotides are TGTGCCAGCAGCTTGGCTACGATAGCGGGGGGCACCTACGAGCAGTACTTC. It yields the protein CASSLATIAGGTYEQYF.